A single sample is the source of the 6 T cell receptor beta chains below, sequenced in a study of T cell responses to AZD1222 COVID-19 vaccine (dated by TCRdb to 2020 to 2022). Taken with the paper, the label for time point translates to: about 28 days (+/-7) after the second vaccine dose. The protocol used for the library was the immunoSEQ multiplex PCR assay. The immuneACCESS repertoire file appears here via TCRdb, limited to in-frame rearrangements. These files lack a portion of the clones; in checked studies, under half of the deficit traces to unresolved V genes, and the cause of the others is not known. Here the sample has about 150,000 clones; approximately 87% occur a single time. Approximately 9% of the sample goes to the ten largest clones. The sample was peripheral blood, taken 28 days after the second AZD1222 dose. Source of these receptors: an adult who received the AZD1222 COVID-19 vaccine.

CDR3 coding DNA: TGTGCCAGCAGCTCTAGCGGGGCTACCTACGAGCAGTACTTC. Amino acids: CASSSSGATYEQYF. V usage is TRBV7-2 and J usage is TRBJ2-7, with 9 bases aligning to TRBD2. Unmatched junction bases numbered 3, after V lost 4 bases and J lost 2 bases. In germline, CDR1 is SGHTA, CDR2 FQGNSA. The CDR3 totals 14 residues. The whole variable domain, filled in from reference TRBV7-2 and TRBJ2-7, reads GAGVSQSPSNKVTEKGKDVELRCDPISGHTALYWYRQSLGQGLEFLIYFQGNSAPDKSGLPSDRFSAERTGGSVSTLTIQRTQQEDSAVYLCASSSSGATYEQYFGPGTRLTVT.

Only a few counts were recorded for this clone. The rearrangement uses TRBV5-1 and TRBJ2-2; TRBD2 might be the D (7 bases). Looked up from germline, CDR1 is SGHRS and CDR2 is YFSETQ. Between the trimmed V and J ends, which lost 3 bases and 4 bases, there was a span of 19 bases. The CDR3 spans 17 residues. The CDR3 region has the DNA TGCGCCAGCAGCTCGATTGCAACAGGGAGGGGCACCGGGGAGCTGTTTTTT. Translated: CASSSIATGRGTGELFF.

The chain has TRBV2 and TRBJ1-1; possible D gene TRBD1, 5 bases. V was cut by 6 bases and J by 2 bases, with 10 bases left in between. The length of the CDR3 is 13 residues. Germline V CDR1 and CDR2: SNHLY, FYNNEI. The CDR3, as DNA: TGTGCCAGCAGGGGGACGGAAAACACTGAAGCTTTCTTT. Its protein is CASRGTENTEAFF.

This clone was seen just once. V is TRBV30 and J is TRBJ1-6; perhaps TRBD1 as D (5 bases). This CDR3 region has 17 residues. Germline CDR1 is GTSNPN and CDR2 is SVGIG (reference sequence). Trimming took off 0 bases at V and 6 bases at J, with 18 bases between the two ends. CDR3 sequence: CAWSVTLGAAGNSPLHF. The DNA for the CDR3 is TGTGCCTGGAGTGTAACCCTCGGGGCGGCCGGTAATTCACCCCTCCACTTT.

This chain links TRBV13 with TRBJ2-7; TRBD2 matches at 12 bases. Trimming took 4 bases from V and 7 from J; bases not matched to a gene: 5. The CDR3 runs 14 residues. CDR1 and CDR2 (germline): PRHDT, FYEKMQ (reference sequence). CDR3 DNA: TGTGCCAGCAGCTCTAGCGGGAGGGCGTCAGAGCAGTACTTC. The encoded protein is CASSSSGRASEQYF.

This clone came up once. CDR3 sequence reads: CASSYSQLNYGYTF. The DNA of the CDR3 is TGTGCCAGCAGTTACTCGCAGCTTAACTATGGCTACACCTTC. The chain couples TRBV6-5 to TRBJ1-2; D gene ambiguous. The V and J ends lost 0 bases and 1 base respectively, with 6 bases between them. This CDR3 comprises 14 residues. In germline, CDR1 is MNHEY, CDR2 SVGAGI.